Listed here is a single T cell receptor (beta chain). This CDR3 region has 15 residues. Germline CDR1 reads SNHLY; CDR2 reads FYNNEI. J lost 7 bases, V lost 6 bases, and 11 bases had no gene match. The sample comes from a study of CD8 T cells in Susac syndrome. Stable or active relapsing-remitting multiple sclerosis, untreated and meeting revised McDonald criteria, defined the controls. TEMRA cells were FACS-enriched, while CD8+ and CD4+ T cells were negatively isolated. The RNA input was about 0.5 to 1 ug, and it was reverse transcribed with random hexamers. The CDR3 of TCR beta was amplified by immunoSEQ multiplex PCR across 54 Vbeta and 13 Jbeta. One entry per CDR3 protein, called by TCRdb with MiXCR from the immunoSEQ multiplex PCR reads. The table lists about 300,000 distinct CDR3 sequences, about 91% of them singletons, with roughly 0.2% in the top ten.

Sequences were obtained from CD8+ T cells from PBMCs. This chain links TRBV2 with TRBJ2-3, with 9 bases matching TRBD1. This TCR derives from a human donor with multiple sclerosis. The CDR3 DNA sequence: TGTGCCAGCAGGGACCGGGACAGGGATATTTATACGCAGTATTTT. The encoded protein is CASRDRDRDIYTQYF.